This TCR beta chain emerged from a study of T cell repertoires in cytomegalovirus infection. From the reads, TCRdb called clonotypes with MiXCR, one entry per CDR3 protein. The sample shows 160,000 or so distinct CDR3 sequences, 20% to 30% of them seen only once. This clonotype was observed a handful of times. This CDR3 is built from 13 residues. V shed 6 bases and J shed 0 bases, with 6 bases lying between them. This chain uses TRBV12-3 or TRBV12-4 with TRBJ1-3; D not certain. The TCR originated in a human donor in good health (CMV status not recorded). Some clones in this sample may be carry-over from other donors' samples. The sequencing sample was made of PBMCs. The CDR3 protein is CASRLSSGNTIYF. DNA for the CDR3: TGTGCCAGCAGACTATCCTCTGGAAACACCATATATTTT.